This entry lists 10 T cell receptor beta chains sequenced from one sample in a study of CD8+CD57+ T cells in acquired aplastic anemia. For CDR3 and TCR beta VDJ profiling, genomic DNA was the template used. TCRdb reprocessed the reads with MiXCR, giving one entry per CDR3 protein. This sample has around 500,000 distinct CDR3 sequences, with about a third found just once. All sequencing subjects had displayed CD8+CD57+ cell expansion on flow cytometry. The sample taken for sequencing was sorted CD4+, CD8+, or CD8+CD57+ T cells (not recorded which) from PBMCs. The receptors here all came from a human donor with aplastic anemia.

The chain joins TRBV7-8 to TRBJ1-3, with a possible D match to TRBD1 (5 bases). This CDR3 comprises 16 residues. Trimming took off 1 base at V and 0 bases at J, with 10 bases between the two ends. The germline V gene encodes CDR1 SGHVS and CDR2 FQNEAQ. As DNA, the CDR3 is TGTGCCAGCAGCTTAGTGAGGGGCATCTCTGGAAACACCATATATTTT. Residues: CASSLVRGISGNTIYF.

To note about this clonotype: This could be a read error, since a much larger clone is one nucleotide away. The chain joins TRBV7-8 to TRBJ2-7, with D maybe TRBD1 (5 bases). Germline loops: CDR1 SGHVS, CDR2 FQNEAQ. This CDR3 has 15 amino acids. V lost 6 bases, J lost 3 bases, and 18 bases lay in between. The CDR3 DNA reads TGTGCCAGCAGGCTACAGGCTAGGGGTGGCTACGAGCAGTACTTC. It codes for CASRLQARGGYEQYF.

This clonotype was counted ten times or more. The V and J genes are TRBV10-3 and TRBJ2-2, with D unresolved. Trimming shortened V by 5 bases and J by 0 bases, and 10 bases separated the two germline ends. Germline CDR1 and CDR2: ENHRY and SYGVKD. The CDR3 is made up of 15 amino acids. CDR3 amino acids: CAISRSNPNTGELFF. The CDR3 bases are TGTGCCATCAGTCGGAGTAATCCGAACACCGGGGAGCTGTTTTTT.

The chain couples TRBV5-1 to TRBJ1-4; TRBD1 aligns across 7 bases. Per germline, CDR1 SGHRS and CDR2 YFSETQ. This CDR3 comprises 14 residues. Trimming removed 4 bases from V and 8 bases from J; junction bases left unmatched: 8. This CDR3 reads CASSPDRDYEKLFF. CDR3 nucleotides: TGCGCCAGCAGCCCTGACAGGGACTACGAAAAACTGTTTTTT.

The J gene is TRBJ2-5, the V gene TRBV15; no definite D call. The CDR3 has 13 residues. Germline values: CDR1 LNHNV, CDR2 YYDKDF (reference sequence). V lost 0 bases, J lost 5 bases, and 7 bases lay in between. The CDR3 loop is CATSRDYIETQYF. In DNA, the CDR3 is TGTGCCACCAGCAGAGATTATATTGAGACCCAGTACTTC. Full variable domain (missing parts from reference TRBV15 and TRBJ2-5): DAMVIQNPRYQVTQFGKPVTLSCSQTLNHNVMYWYQQKSSQAPKLLFHYYDKDFNNEADTPDNFQSRRPNTSFCFLDIRSPGLGDTAMYLCATSRDYIETQYFGPGTRLLVL.

This clonotype has a handful of counts. The chain combines TRBV2 with TRBJ1-1, with a weak D call TRBD1 (5 bases). CDR3 length: 15 amino acids. V lost 6 bases and J lost 3, with 17 bases in between. CDR1 and CDR2 from the germline V gene are SNHLY and FYNNEI. The CDR3 bases are TGTGCCAGCAGCCTCAAGAGAGGGGCCTACACTGAAGCTTTCTTT. Its protein is CASSLKRGAYTEAFF.

This clonotype appeared a few times. The rearrangement links TRBV2 to TRBJ2-7, with unresolved D. The CDR3 runs 11 residues. V was pared by 6 bases and J by 12 bases, with 15 bases between. Germline assignment: CDR1 SNHLY and CDR2 FYNNEI. CDR3 in amino acids: CASSLNKQWYF. CDR3 in DNA: TGTGCCAGCAGCCTTAATAAGCAATGGTACTTC.

This sequence joins TRBV28 and TRBJ2-6; D is unclear. The CDR3 length is 16 residues. V shed 3 bases and J shed 2 bases, with 11 bases lying between them. Germline V gene lookup returns CDR1 MDHEN and CDR2 SYDVKM. The CDR3 DNA reads TGTGCCAGCAGTTTGTGGGGTAATGCTGGGGCCAACGTCCTGACTTTC. Translated, it gives CASSLWGNAGANVLTF.

V usage is TRBV10-3 and J usage is TRBJ1-2; D remains unclear. Germline values: CDR1 ENHRY, CDR2 SYGVKD. The length of the CDR3 is 14 residues. V lost 5 bases and J 2 bases, leaving 12 bases between the germline ends. CDR3 coding DNA: TGTGCCATCAGTCCAGGTCCGGAGAACTATGGCTACACCTTC. The encoded protein is CAISPGPENYGYTF.

With respect to this clonotype: Its ends do not fully match the called genes, so a read error is possible. V is TRBV11-2 and J is TRBJ1-3; a weak D match, TRBD1 (5 bases). This CDR3 is 15 amino acids long. The germline CDR1 and CDR2 sequences are SGHAT and FQNNGV. This chain's CDR3 is CASGLGWGTGNTIYF. CDR3 coding DNA: TGTGCCAGCGGCTTAGGTTGGGGGACTGGAAACACCATATATTTT.